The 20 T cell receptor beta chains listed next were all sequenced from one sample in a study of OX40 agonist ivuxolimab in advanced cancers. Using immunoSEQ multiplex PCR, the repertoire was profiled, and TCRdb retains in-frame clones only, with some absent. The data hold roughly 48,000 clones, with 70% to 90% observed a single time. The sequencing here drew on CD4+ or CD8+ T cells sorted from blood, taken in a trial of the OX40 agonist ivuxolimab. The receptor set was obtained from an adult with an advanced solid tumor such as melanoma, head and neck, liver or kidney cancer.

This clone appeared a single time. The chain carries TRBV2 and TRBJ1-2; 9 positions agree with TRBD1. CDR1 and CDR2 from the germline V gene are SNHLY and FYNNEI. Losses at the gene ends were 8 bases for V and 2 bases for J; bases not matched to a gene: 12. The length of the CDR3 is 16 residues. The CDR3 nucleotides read TGTGCCAGCGAGGCCGGGACAGGGCTTTCAAACTATGGCTACACCTTC. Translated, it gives CASEAGTGLSNYGYTF.

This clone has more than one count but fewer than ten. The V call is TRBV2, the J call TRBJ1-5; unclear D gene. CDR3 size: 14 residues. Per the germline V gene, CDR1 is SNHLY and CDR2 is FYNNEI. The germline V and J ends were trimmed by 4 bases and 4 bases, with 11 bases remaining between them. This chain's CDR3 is CASSVDATNQPQHF. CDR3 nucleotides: TGTGCCAGCAGTGTGGATGCCACAAATCAGCCCCAGCATTTT.

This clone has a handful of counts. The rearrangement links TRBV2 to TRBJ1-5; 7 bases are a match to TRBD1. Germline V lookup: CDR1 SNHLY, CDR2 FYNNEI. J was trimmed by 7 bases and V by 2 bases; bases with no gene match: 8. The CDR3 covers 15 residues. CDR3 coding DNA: TGTGCCAGCAGTGAATCAGGGGGGCTAGGGCAGCCCCAGCATTTT. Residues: CASSESGGLGQPQHF.

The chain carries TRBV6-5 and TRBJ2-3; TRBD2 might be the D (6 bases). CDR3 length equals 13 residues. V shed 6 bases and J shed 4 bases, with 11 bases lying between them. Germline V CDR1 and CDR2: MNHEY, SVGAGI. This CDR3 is CASRGQRADTQYF. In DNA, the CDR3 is TGTGCCAGCAGGGGCCAGCGGGCAGATACGCAGTATTTT.

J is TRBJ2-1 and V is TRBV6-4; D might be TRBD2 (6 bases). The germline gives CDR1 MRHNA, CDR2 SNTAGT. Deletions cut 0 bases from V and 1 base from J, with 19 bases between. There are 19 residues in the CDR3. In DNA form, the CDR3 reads TGTGCCAGCAGTGACTCGGGTTGGTCGGGGGTCAGGTCCTACAATGAGCAGTTCTTC. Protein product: CASSDSGWSGVRSYNEQFF.

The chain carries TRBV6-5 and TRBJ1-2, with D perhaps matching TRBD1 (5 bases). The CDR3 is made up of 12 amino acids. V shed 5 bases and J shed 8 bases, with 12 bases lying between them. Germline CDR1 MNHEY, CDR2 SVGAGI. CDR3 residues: CASSTTVPGYTF. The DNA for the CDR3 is TGTGCCAGCAGTACGACAGTGCCGGGCTACACCTTC.

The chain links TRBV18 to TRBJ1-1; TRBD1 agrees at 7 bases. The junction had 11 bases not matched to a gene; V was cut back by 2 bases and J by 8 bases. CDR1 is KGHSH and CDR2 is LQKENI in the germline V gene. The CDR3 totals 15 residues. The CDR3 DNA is TGTGCCAGCTCACCAATGGGACAGTCGATAAGGGAAGCTTTCTTT. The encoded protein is CASSPMGQSIREAFF.

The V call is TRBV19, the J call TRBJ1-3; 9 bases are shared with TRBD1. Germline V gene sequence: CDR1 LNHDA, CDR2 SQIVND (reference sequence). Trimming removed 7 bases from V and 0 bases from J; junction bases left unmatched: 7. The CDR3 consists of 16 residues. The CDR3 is CASKGQGEFSGNTIYF. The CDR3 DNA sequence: TGTGCCAGTAAGGGACAGGGAGAGTTCTCTGGAAACACCATATATTTT.

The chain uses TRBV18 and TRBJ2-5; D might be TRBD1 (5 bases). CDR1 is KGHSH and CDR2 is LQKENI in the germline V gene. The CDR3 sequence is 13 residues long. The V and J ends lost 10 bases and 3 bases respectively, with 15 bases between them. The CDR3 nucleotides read TGTGCCACCCAGGGCTCAAAGGAAGAGACCCAGTACTTC. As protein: CATQGSKEETQYF. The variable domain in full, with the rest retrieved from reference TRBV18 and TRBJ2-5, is NAGVMQNPRHLVRRRGQEARLRCSPMKGHSHVYWYRQLPEEGLKFMVYLQKENIIDESGMPKERFSAEFPKEGPSILRIQQVVRGDSAAYFCATQGSKEETQYFGPGTRLLVL.

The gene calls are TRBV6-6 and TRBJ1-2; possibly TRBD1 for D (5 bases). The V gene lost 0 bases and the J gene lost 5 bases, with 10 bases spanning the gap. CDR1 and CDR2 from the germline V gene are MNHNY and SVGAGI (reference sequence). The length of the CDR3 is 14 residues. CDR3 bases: TGTGCCAGCAGTTACTCTGGCAGGGAGTATGGCTACACCTTC. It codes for CASSYSGREYGYTF.

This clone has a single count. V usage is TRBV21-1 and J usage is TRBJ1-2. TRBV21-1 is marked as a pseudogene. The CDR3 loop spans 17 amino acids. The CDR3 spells CASSKRRRVCCSEPRNF. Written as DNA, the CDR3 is TGTGCCAGCAGCAAAAGAAGAAGGGTTTGCTGCTCTGAACCCAGAAACTTC.

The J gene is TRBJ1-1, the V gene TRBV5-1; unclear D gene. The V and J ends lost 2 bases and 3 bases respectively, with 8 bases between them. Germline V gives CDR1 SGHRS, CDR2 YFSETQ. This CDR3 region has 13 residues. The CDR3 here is CASSLPGDTEAFF. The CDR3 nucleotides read TGCGCCAGCAGCTTACCCGGGGACACTGAAGCTTTCTTT.

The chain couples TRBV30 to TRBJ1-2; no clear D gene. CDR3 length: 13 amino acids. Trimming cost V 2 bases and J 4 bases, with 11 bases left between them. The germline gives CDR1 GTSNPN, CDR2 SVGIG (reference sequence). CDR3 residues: CAWSNGDSYGYTF. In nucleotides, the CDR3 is TGTGCCTGGAGTAATGGGGATAGCTATGGCTACACCTTC.

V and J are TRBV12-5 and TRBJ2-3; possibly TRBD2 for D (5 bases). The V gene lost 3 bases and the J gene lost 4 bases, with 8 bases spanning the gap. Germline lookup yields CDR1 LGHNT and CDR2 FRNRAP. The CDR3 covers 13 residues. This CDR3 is CASGLVSADTQYF. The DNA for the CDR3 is TGTGCTAGTGGTTTAGTTAGCGCAGATACGCAGTATTTT.

The CDR3 region is CASSPSRSNGYTF. In DNA, the CDR3 is TGTGCCAGCAGCCCGTCCCGATCCAATGGCTACACCTTC. The genes are TRBV5-4 and TRBJ1-2; D is unclear. The CDR3 has 13 residues. CDR1 and CDR2 from the germline V gene are SGHNT and YYREEE (reference sequence). V was pared by 4 bases and J by 6 bases, with 13 bases between. The full variable domain, with the rest looked up from reference TRBV5-4 and TRBJ1-2, is ETGVTQSPTHLIKTRGQQVTLRCSSQSGHNTVSWYQQALGQGPQFIFQYYREEENGRGNFPPRFSGLQFPNYSSELNVNALELDDSALYLCASSPSRSNGYTFGSGTRLTVV.

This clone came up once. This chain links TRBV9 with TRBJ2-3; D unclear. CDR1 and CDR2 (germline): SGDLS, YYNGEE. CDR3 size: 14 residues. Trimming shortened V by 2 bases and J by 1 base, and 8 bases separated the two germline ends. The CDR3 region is CASSVVPGTDTQYF. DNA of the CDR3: TGTGCCAGCAGCGTGGTGCCGGGCACAGATACGCAGTATTTT.

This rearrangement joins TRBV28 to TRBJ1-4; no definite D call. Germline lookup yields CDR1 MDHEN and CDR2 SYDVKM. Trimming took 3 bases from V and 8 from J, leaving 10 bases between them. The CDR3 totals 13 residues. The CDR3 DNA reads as TGTGCCAGCAGTTTGGGCCGACCCGAAAAACTGTTTTTT. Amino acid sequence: CASSLGRPEKLFF.

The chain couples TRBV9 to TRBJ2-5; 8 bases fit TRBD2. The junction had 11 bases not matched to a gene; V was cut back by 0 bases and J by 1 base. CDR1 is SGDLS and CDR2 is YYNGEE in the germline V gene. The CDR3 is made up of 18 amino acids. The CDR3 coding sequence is TGTGCCAGCAGCGTAGGGCGGGGGGCCGATCTAAGCCAAGAGACCCAGTACTTC. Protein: CASSVGRGADLSQETQYF. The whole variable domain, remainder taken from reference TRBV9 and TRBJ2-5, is DSGVTQTPKHLITATGQRVTLRCSPRSGDLSVYWYQQSLDQGLQFLIQYYNGEERAKGNILERFSAQQFPDLHSELNLSSLELGDSALYFCASSVGRGADLSQETQYFGPGTRLLVL.

CDR3 nucleotide sequence: TGCGCCAGCAGCCTTACGACAGGAGGGGGGGAGACCCAGTACTTC. It translates to CASSLTTGGGETQYF. The chain joins TRBV5-1 to TRBJ2-5; D tentatively reads TRBD1 or TRBD2 (6 bases each). Germline CDR1 is SGHRS and CDR2 is YFSETQ. The CDR3 runs 15 residues. Trimming cost V 4 bases and J 5 bases, with 18 bases left between them. The full variable domain, completed using reference TRBV5-1 and TRBJ2-5, is KAGVTQTPRYLIKTRGQQVTLSCSPISGHRSVSWYQQTPGQGLQFLFEYFSETQRNKGNFPGRFSGRQFSNSRSEMNVSTLELGDSALYLCASSLTTGGGETQYFGPGTRLLVL.

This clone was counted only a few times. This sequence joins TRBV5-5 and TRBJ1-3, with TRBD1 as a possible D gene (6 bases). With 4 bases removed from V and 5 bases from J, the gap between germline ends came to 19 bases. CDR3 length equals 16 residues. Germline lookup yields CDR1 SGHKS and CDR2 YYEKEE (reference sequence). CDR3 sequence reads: CASSLRGGEARNTIYF. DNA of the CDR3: TGTGCCAGCAGCCTCCGAGGGGGGGAGGCTCGAAACACCATATATTTT.